This T cell receptor beta chain originates from a study of beta chain features in type 1 diabetes. Regarding the study as a whole: With patients and controls alike, PCR might favor shorter templates to an equal degree.

Investigators reverse transcribed all isolated RNA, so they sequenced expressed TCRB transcripts. Data came from immunoSEQ multiplex PCR; TCRdb stores just in-frame clones and leaves some out. The sample comprises about 620,000 clones, around a sixth of which are singletons, and approximately 0.087% rests with the top ten. Comments on this clone: What it binds is unknown.

In germline, CDR1 is SGHVS, CDR2 FNYEAQ. V gave up 3 bases and J gave up 7 bases, with 11 bases separating them. CDR3 length equals 13 residues. Sequences were obtained from naive CD4+ T cells from blood. The chain is built from TRBV7-6 and TRBJ2-3; D may correspond to TRBD1 or TRBD2 (5 bases each). The clonotype was recovered from a man younger than 35 in good health. This CDR3 is CASSLGEKNTQYF. In nucleotides, the CDR3 is TGTGCCAGCAGCTTGGGGGAAAAAAATACGCAGTATTTT.